These 22 T cell receptor beta chains were sequenced from one sample in a study of CD8 T cells in ankylosing spondylitis. One entry per CDR3 protein, called by TCRdb with MiXCR from the 5' RACE reads. The sample contains roughly 250,000 distinct CDR3 sequences, more than 9% of which appear only once. Material: blood, either unsorted or a sorted T cell fraction (not recorded which). These receptors were obtained from a male donor with ankylosing spondylitis or in good health (not recorded which).

This clonotype has a count of ten or more. The chain recombines TRBV10-3 with TRBJ1-1, with D hard to call. Germline values: CDR1 ENHRY, CDR2 SYGVKD. V lost 4 bases to trimming and J lost 3 bases, with 9 bases between them. CDR3 length equals 13 residues. The CDR3 region has the DNA TGTGCCATCAGTGCGTCCTTGGACACTGAAGCTTTCTTT. Its translation: CAISASLDTEAFF.

This clonotype was observed at least ten times. V and J are TRBV30 and TRBJ2-1; D not resolved. Germline CDR1 is GTSNPN and CDR2 is SVGIG (reference sequence). This CDR3 comprises 14 residues. V was trimmed by 3 bases and J by 8 bases, leaving 17 bases between them. CDR3 protein: CAWRLQFTVDEQFF. In nucleotides, the CDR3 is TGTGCCTGGAGGCTACAATTTACGGTCGATGAGCAGTTCTTC.

This clonotype was detected only a few times. The chain uses TRBV29-1 and TRBJ1-1; no clear D gene. Germline CDR1 SQVTM, CDR2 ANQGSEA. The CDR3 is 12 residues long. V was pared by 3 bases and J by 4 bases, with 9 bases between. The CDR3 loop reads CSVDNRGTEAFF. The CDR3 DNA reads TGCAGCGTTGATAACCGGGGCACTGAAGCTTTCTTT.

Ten or more counts support this clonotype. The J gene is TRBJ2-2, the V gene TRBV6-1; unclear D gene. Trimming left V 7 bases short and J 9 bases short, with 18 bases between. The CDR3 sequence is 14 residues long. Germline values: CDR1 MNHNS, CDR2 SASEGT. The CDR3 DNA follows: TGTGCCAGCACCGAATCGGTCGGTAGATGGGAGCTGTTTTTT. Residues: CASTESVGRWELFF.

The sample holds many counts of this clonotype. The chain links TRBV12-3 or TRBV12-4 to TRBJ1-5, with TRBD1 as a possible D gene (6 bases). V was clipped by 6 bases and J by 2 bases, with 11 bases between them. The CDR3 spans 14 residues. The chain's CDR3 is CASRGGWGNQPQHF. The CDR3, as DNA: TGTGCCAGCAGAGGGGGTTGGGGCAATCAGCCCCAGCATTTT.

This clonotype was recorded many times. The rearrangement joins TRBV7-9 to TRBJ1-1; D unresolved. V was pared by 3 bases and J by 6 bases, with 14 bases between. The CDR3 spans 14 residues. The V gene's germline CDR1 is SEHNR and CDR2 FQNEAQ (reference sequence). The CDR3 bases are TGTGCCAGCAGCTTTTCGCGCGGGAGCGCTGAAGCTTTCTTT. Amino acid sequence: CASSFSRGSAEAFF.

This clonotype has ten or more counts. The chain uses TRBV7-2 and TRBJ1-2; D perhaps matches TRBD1 (5 bases). The CDR3 totals 16 residues. Germline V gene data show CDR1 as SGHTA and CDR2 as FQGNSA. V dropped 5 bases and J dropped 2 bases, with 18 bases sitting between them. The CDR3 DNA reads TGTGCCAGCAGCCGCAGGGAAGTGGGAACCAACTATGGCTACACCTTC. Its translation is CASSRREVGTNYGYTF.

This clonotype was observed at least ten times. The rearrangement joins TRBV7-2 to TRBJ2-4; TRBD2 agrees at 12 bases. The V segment lost 5 bases and the J segment 0 bases; nucleotides outside the gene matches: 5. The germline V gene encodes CDR1 SGHTA and CDR2 FQGNSA. The CDR3 sequence is 17 residues long. CDR3 in DNA: TGTGCCAGCAGCCGACCGACTAGCGGGAGAGCCAAAAACATTCAGTACTTC. Its protein product is CASSRPTSGRAKNIQYF.

This clonotype was observed many times. CDR3 loop: CSARAPLAMNTEAFF. The CDR3 DNA follows: TGCAGTGCTAGAGCCCCTCTCGCGATGAACACTGAAGCTTTCTTT. The V call is TRBV20-1, the J call TRBJ1-1; no clear D gene. This CDR3 has 15 amino acids. The V end was cut by 1 base, the J end by 0 bases, with 12 bases between. From germline, CDR1 is DFQATT and CDR2 SNEGSKA (reference sequence).

The sample holds many counts of this clonotype. V usage is TRBV20-1 and J usage is TRBJ2-3, with TRBD2 as a possible D gene (5 bases). Trimming shortened V by 2 bases and J by 4 bases, and 19 bases separated the two germline ends. CDR1 is DFQATT, CDR2 SNEGSKA, per germline (reference sequence). This CDR3 is 16 amino acids long. Here the CDR3 DNA reads TGCAGTGCTAGACCCCAGAGGGTTCCCTTTCCAGATACGCAGTATTTT. This gives the protein CSARPQRVPFPDTQYF.

The table lists this clonotype with many counts. This chain links TRBV5-1 with TRBJ2-7, with TRBD2 matching 13 bases. After removal of 4 bases from V and 0 bases from J, the junction contained 4 bases not matched to a gene. The CDR3 runs 16 residues. Per germline, CDR1 SGHRS and CDR2 YFSETQ. The CDR3 region is CASSVTSGGRSYEQYF. CDR3 bases: TGCGCCAGCAGCGTGACTAGCGGGGGGCGCTCCTACGAGCAGTACTTC.

This clonotype was found many times. This CDR3 is CSARQGEGYGYTF. CDR3 sequence (DNA): TGCAGTGCAAGACAGGGGGAAGGGTATGGCTACACCTTC. This chain joins TRBV20-1 and TRBJ1-2, with 9 bases fitting TRBD1. CDR1 and CDR2 from the germline V gene are DFQATT and SNEGSKA (reference sequence). The CDR3 is 13 amino acids. Trimming removed 6 bases from V and 5 bases from J; junction bases left unmatched: 7.

This clonotype was counted ten times or more. The chain is built from TRBV12-3 or TRBV12-4 and TRBJ1-1; no clear D gene. CDR3 length equals 13 residues. Trimming shortened V by 6 bases and J by 4 bases, and 12 bases separated the two germline ends. The chain's CDR3 is CASRPLSGTEAFF. Written as DNA, the CDR3 is TGTGCCAGCAGACCCCTGTCGGGCACTGAAGCTTTCTTT.

This clonotype was observed a handful of times. The chain couples TRBV11-2 to TRBJ1-1; the match to TRBD1 covers 10 bases. CDR3 size: 15 residues. The ends lost 5 bases at V and 5 bases at J; junction bases unmatched: 8. In germline, CDR1 is SGHAT, CDR2 FQNNGV. The CDR3 here is CASSIGGTGVTEAFF. For the CDR3, the DNA is TGTGCCAGCAGCATCGGAGGGACAGGGGTTACTGAAGCTTTCTTT.

This clonotype was seen repeatedly, ten times or more. The rearrangement links TRBV19 to TRBJ2-2; TRBD1 matches at 10 bases. CDR1 LNHDA and CDR2 SQIVND come from the germline V gene (reference sequence). The CDR3 runs 16 residues. With V trimmed by 7 bases and J by 3 bases, 8 bases remained unmatched. The CDR3 region is CASTRTGGLDTGELFF. The CDR3 nucleotides are TGTGCCAGTACAAGGACAGGGGGTTTGGACACCGGGGAGCTGTTTTTT. Based on the CDR3 plus reference TRBV19 and TRBJ2-2, the full variable domain is DGGITQSPKYLFRKEGQNVTLSCEQNLNHDAMYWYRQDPGQGLRLIYYSQIVNDFQKGDIAEGYSVSREKKESFPLTVTSAQKNPTAFYLCASTRTGGLDTGELFFGEGSRLTVL.

This clonotype was observed a few times. The chain recombines TRBV7-9 with TRBJ1-4, with a possible D match to TRBD1 (5 bases). The germline gives CDR1 SEHNR, CDR2 FQNEAQ (reference sequence). Trimming pared 3 bases from V and 11 bases from J, leaving 13 bases between. CDR3 length equals 13 residues. In nucleotides, the CDR3 is TGTGCCAGCAGCTTGGACGTGGGGACTAAACTGTTTTTT. Protein product: CASSLDVGTKLFF.

This clonotype was picked up a small number of times. The chain is built from TRBV11-1 and TRBJ2-4; 13 bases line up with TRBD2. The CDR3 runs to 21 residues. V trimming: 4 bases; J trimming: 0 bases; junction bases outside the gene matches: 15. Germline V gene data show CDR1 as SGHAT and CDR2 as FQDESV (reference sequence). The CDR3, as DNA: TGTGCCAGCAGCTCCAGTGGGACTAGCGGGGATCTTACGATAGCCAAAAACATTCAGTACTTC. It translates to CASSSSGTSGDLTIAKNIQYF. The entire variable domain, with the rest obtained from reference TRBV11-1 and TRBJ2-4, is as follows: EAEVAQSPRYKITEKSQAVAFWCDPISGHATLYWYRQILGQGPELLVQFQDESVVDDSQLPKDRFSAERLKGVDSTLKIQPAELGDSAMYLCASSSSGTSGDLTIAKNIQYFGAGTRLSVL.

This clonotype was seen a few times. The genes are TRBV6-2 or TRBV6-3 and TRBJ1-1; 7 bases are shared with TRBD1. The J segment lost 0 bases and the V segment lost 7 bases, leaving 17 bases of the junction unmatched. The CDR3 sequence is 18 residues long. The V gene's germline CDR1 is MNHEY and CDR2 SVGEGT. CDR3 DNA: TGTGCCAGCATCCCAGGGGGAGGACGTAGTCCGATGAACACTGAAGCTTTCTTT. This encodes CASIPGGGRSPMNTEAFF.

This clonotype was recorded many times. The chain carries TRBV5-1 and TRBJ2-1, with D perhaps TRBD1 (6 bases). CDR3 size: 17 residues. Looked up from germline, CDR1 is SGHRS and CDR2 is YFSETQ. The V and J ends lost 0 bases and 6 bases respectively, with 19 bases between them. The CDR3 coding sequence is TGCGCCAGCAGCTTGGGCCTTGGGGGCGGAACATTCAATGAGCAGTTCTTC. The encoded protein is CASSLGLGGGTFNEQFF.

This clonotype was found many times. J is TRBJ1-2 and V is TRBV6-2 or TRBV6-3, with a tentative D call TRBD1 (5 bases). The V end lost 4 bases, the J end lost 3 bases, and 9 bases lay between the germline ends. Germline V gene sequence: CDR1 MNHEY, CDR2 SVGEGT. This CDR3 comprises 13 residues. As DNA, the CDR3 is TGTGCCAGCAGTTTCGGGGGTCACTATGGCTACACCTTC. It translates to CASSFGGHYGYTF.

This clonotype showed up many times. This rearrangement joins TRBV4-1 to TRBJ1-5, with 8 bases fitting TRBD1. The CDR3 covers 16 residues. V dropped 0 bases and J dropped 4; count of bases not matched to a gene: 5. CDR1 and CDR2 from the germline V gene are MGHRA and YSYEKL. The CDR3 region has the DNA TGCGCCAGCAGCCAAGACGGACAGGGCATGAATCAGCCCCAGCATTTT. It encodes CASSQDGQGMNQPQHF.

In this sample, this clonotype turned up many times. V is TRBV5-1 and J is TRBJ2-7; 11 bases line up with TRBD1. The CDR3 contains 14 residues. The V segment lost 4 bases and the J segment 7 bases; nucleotides outside the gene matches: 7. CDR1 is SGHRS and CDR2 is YFSETQ in the germline V gene. CDR3 nucleotides: TGCGCCAGCAGCCTTGGACAGGGGGCGAAAGAGCAGTACTTC. It is translated as CASSLGQGAKEQYF.